This T cell receptor (beta chain) was found in a study of CD8 T cells in Susac syndrome. Random hexamers primed reverse transcription of about 0.45 to 1 ug RNA. Each CDR3 protein is one row after TCRdb ran MiXCR on the immunoSEQ multiplex PCR reads. The sample gives 120,000 or so distinct CDR3 sequences, just under 95% of which show up once; 0.21% is in the top ten. For this clonotype: The antigen remains undetermined.

The study's findings and limits: Susac-specific public clones were found in total CD8+ and CD8+ TEMRA repertoires, numbering approximately 15 and five, respectively.

CDR3 length equals 16 residues. The ends were cut back, 2 bases at V and 1 base at J, with 13 bases in the middle. Germline V gives CDR1 MRHNA, CDR2 SNTAGT. Negative isolation was used for CD8+ and CD4+ T cells and FACS enrichment for TEMRA cells. The source is a human donor with Susac syndrome. Sequenced: CD8+ T cells from PBMCs. V usage is TRBV6-4 and J usage is TRBJ2-3; D may be TRBD1 (6 bases). CDR3 in amino acids: CASSDVGGTGTDTQYF. The CDR3 coding sequence is TGTGCCAGCAGTGACGTAGGGGGAACGGGCACAGATACGCAGTATTTT.